Shown below are 10 T cell receptor beta chains from a single sample sequenced in a study of T-cell memory formation after mild COVID-19. From the 5' RACE reads, TCRdb called clonotypes with MiXCR, one entry per CDR3 protein. The table lists 450,000 to 650,000 distinct CDR3 sequences, about 20% of them singletons, with roughly 8.1% in the top ten. The sequenced sample consisted of PBMCs or a T cell subset sorted from them (not recorded which). All receptors come from an adult woman who had mild COVID-19 (a few samples of this study predate the infection). Cell type and time point are not known.

This clonotype occurred a few times. Written as DNA, the CDR3 is TGTGCCAGCAGCTCCGGCGGGAGGAATGAGCAGTTCTTC. This gives the protein CASSSGGRNEQFF. The chain employs TRBV7-3 and TRBJ2-1; 8 bases are shared with TRBD2. There are 13 residues in the CDR3. Germline loops: CDR1 SGHTA, CDR2 FQGTGA. The junction had 3 bases not matched to a gene; V was cut back by 4 bases and J by 7 bases.

V is TRBV7-9 and J is TRBJ2-7; 14 bases align to TRBD2. Germline V gene lookup returns CDR1 SEHNR and CDR2 FQNEAQ (reference sequence). Trimming cost V 5 bases and J 2 bases; bases outside gene matches: 14. This CDR3 has 19 residues. CDR3 DNA sequence: TGTGCCAGCAGCCCCGATGATCCGGGACTAGCGGGAGCAGCCTACGAGCAGTACTTC. Its protein product is CASSPDDPGLAGAAYEQYF.

The rearrangement joins TRBV28 to TRBJ2-2; 7 bases map to TRBD2. The CDR3 is made up of 16 amino acids. The V and J ends lost 5 bases and 1 base, in that order; junction bases with no gene match: 7. Germline V gene data show CDR1 as MDHEN and CDR2 as SYDVKM. The chain's CDR3 is CASSGSSSGNTGELFF. CDR3 nucleotide sequence: TGTGCCAGCAGTGGATCCTCTAGCGGGAACACCGGGGAGCTGTTTTTT.

This clonotype was found many times. The chain joins TRBV5-1 to TRBJ1-3; D gene unclear. Trimming stripped 0 bases from V and 0 bases from J, with 7 bases between. This CDR3 region has 15 residues. Germline CDR1 reads SGHRS; CDR2 reads YFSETQ. The CDR3 DNA reads as TGCGCCAGCAGCTTGGCAGGCACCTCTGGAAACACCATATATTTT. It specifies CASSLAGTSGNTIYF.

CDR3 DNA: TGCGCCAGCAGCCAAAAGTGGCCGCGACAGATGAACACTGAAGCTTTCTTT. This codes for CASSQKWPRQMNTEAFF. This chain uses TRBV4-1 with TRBJ1-1; D might be TRBD1 (5 bases). Trimming shortened V by 2 bases and J by 0 bases, and 16 bases separated the two germline ends. CDR1 is MGHRA and CDR2 is YSYEKL in the germline V gene. The CDR3 sequence is 17 residues long.

The chain employs TRBV20-1 and TRBJ1-5, with 9 bases fitting TRBD1. Germline V gene data show CDR1 as DFQATT and CDR2 as SNEGSKA (reference sequence). The length of the CDR3 is 12 residues. V gave up 5 bases and J gave up 8 bases; unmatched junction bases: 4. The CDR3 nucleotides are TGCAGTGCTGGGACAGGGAGGGAGCCCCAGCATTTT. This sequence encodes CSAGTGREPQHF.

In its sample, this clonotype was seen a few times. The CDR3 spells CASSDSSTGGDTGELFF. The DNA of the CDR3 is TGTGCCAGCAGTGACTCTTCGACAGGGGGTGACACCGGGGAGCTGTTTTTT. The rearrangement uses TRBV6-4 and TRBJ2-2; 9 positions match TRBD1. CDR1 and CDR2 (germline): MRHNA, SNTAGT. The CDR3 totals 17 residues. The V segment lost 0 bases and the J segment 3 bases; nucleotides outside the gene matches: 5.

This clonotype has a handful of counts. The chain is built from TRBV7-6 and TRBJ2-1; 8 positions match TRBD2. V trimming: 7 bases; J trimming: 1 base; junction bases outside the gene matches: 9. Germline V gene sequence: CDR1 SGHVS, CDR2 FNYEAQ. The CDR3 spans 16 residues. The CDR3: CASTGAGGISYNEQFF. CDR3 coding DNA: TGTGCCAGCACCGGGGCGGGGGGTATTTCCTACAATGAGCAGTTCTTC.

This clonotype was seen only a few times. V and J are TRBV7-6 and TRBJ2-1; D gene uncertain. The CDR3 consists of 15 residues. Germline assignment: CDR1 SGHVS and CDR2 FNYEAQ. V dropped 4 bases and J dropped 6 bases, with 16 bases sitting between them. Here the CDR3 reads CASSSPSLVANEQFF. DNA of the CDR3: TGTGCCAGCAGCTCTCCAAGCCTGGTAGCCAATGAGCAGTTCTTC. Full variable domain (remainder filled in from reference TRBV7-6 and TRBJ2-1): GAGVSQSPRYKVTKRGQDVALRCDPISGHVSLYWYRQALGQGPEFLTYFNYEAQQDKSGLPNDRFSAERPEGSISTLTIQRTEQRDSAMYRCASSSPSLVANEQFFGPGTRLTVL.

The chain is built from TRBV30 and TRBJ2-7; tentatively, D is TRBD1 or TRBD2 (6 bases each). The CDR3 extends over 15 amino acids. Germline lookup yields CDR1 GTSNPN and CDR2 SVGIG (reference sequence). Trimming took off 5 bases at V and 4 bases at J, with 21 bases between the two ends. The CDR3 protein is CAWGGGTRKGYEQYF. The CDR3 nucleotides read TGTGCCTGGGGTGGCGGGACAAGAAAGGGGTACGAGCAGTACTTC.